The entry below describes one T cell receptor (beta chain). Antigen specificity is unknown. The sample belongs to a study of T cell repertoires in cytomegalovirus infection. Background on the study: Indications came from public TCR beta signatures; they pointed to CMV infection and to a matching HLA type.

One entry per CDR3 protein, called by TCRdb with MiXCR from the reads. The repertoire has 450,000 to 650,000 distinct CDR3 sequences, around 27% of them found once; the top ten carry around 13%. Whole-study results and caveats: Across the ex vivo response, the dominant clonotypes were HLA-C-restricted CMV-specific TCR beta clonotypes. Individuals carrying CMV plus the relevant HLA were identified by cumulative frequency of public TCR beta families.

This CDR3 is built from 14 residues. Trimming took 8 bases from V and 6 from J, leaving 17 bases between them. CDR1 is SGHNT and CDR2 is YYREEE in the germline V gene (reference sequence). The TCR comes from a human donor in good health (CMV status not recorded). Some clones in this sample may be carry-over from other donors' samples. The sample was PBMCs. The V and J genes are TRBV5-4 and TRBJ2-2; the D gene is possibly TRBD2 (5 bases). In DNA, the CDR3 is TGTGCCAGTTTGGCTCCTGAGGGCGCCGGGGAGCTGTTTTTT. It encodes CASLAPEGAGELFF.